This TCR beta chain was obtained from a study of T-cell memory formation after mild COVID-19 (dated by TCRdb to the early 2020s). With respect to the entire study: Most TCR sequence clusters were specific to one of the two donors. The cohort was made up of two young adult volunteers, one female and one male, who were previously healthy. In a couple of donors, T-cell clones that expanded and contracted after mild COVID-19 were tracked by sequencing TCRalpha and TCRbeta repertoires over time. The research as a whole found: The second-wave clones that peaked on day 37 were not confirmed to be SARS-CoV-2 specific. The study covered only two mild cases, and larger cohorts including severe cases with pre-infection samples were considered necessary. Some responding clones were detected in pre-infection memory, suggesting pre-existing cross-reactive memory T cells joined the SARS-CoV-2 response. Contracting CD4+ clones were located mainly in the CM and EM memory subsets, whereas CD8+ clones were found to be enriched in EMRA. Clones contracting from day 15 to 85 had balanced CD4/CD8 phenotypes, while a second wave expanding from day 15 to 37 was biased towards CD4+.

V is reduced by 5 bases and J by 4 bases, leaving a spacing of 15 bases between them. The CDR3 numbers 14 residues from cysteine through phenylalanine. The retained sequence is limited to the CDR3, 42 bases, with the frame set at the first base. The germline V gene encodes CDR1 SGHDT and CDR2 YYEEEE. Sequenced using an Illumina NovaSeq 6000. cDNA libraries for TCRalpha and TCRbeta were prepared by 5'RACE using constant-segment primers, with sample barcodes and unique molecular identifiers added. RNA was extracted from every sample with Trizol reagent. Library amplification was performed in two PCR steps, and a second sample barcode and Illumina TruSeq adapters were introduced in the second step. Sequencing of the libraries was done on an Illumina NovaSeq, producing 2 x 150 bp paired-end reads. The study's own analysis went as follows. With migec v1.2.7, reads were demultiplexed and then collapsed into UMI-guided consensus sequences. Using mixcr v2.1.11, UMI consensuses were aligned to TRA and TRB V and J templates and then assembled into clonotypes. Expanded or contracted clonotypes were those called significant by both edgeR and NoisET, with noise models trained on biological replicates. For edgeR calls, the thresholds were a false discovery rate-adjusted p below 0.01 and a log2 fold-change of 1. As an exploratory analysis of dynamics, max-normalized trajectories of the 1000 most abundant clonotypes were examined by PCA with hierarchical clustering. The CD4 or CD8 phenotype of responding clones was assigned using the separately sequenced CD4+ and CD8+ repertoires. The public reads were run again by TCRdb, first through fastp at Q25 and then through MiXCR, and only productive beta chains were kept. Identical CDR3 protein sequences are pooled into one entry, listed with their most common genes and DNA. These V and J calls originate from TCRdb's pipeline instead of the authors' own analysis. The sample profile shows about 560,000 distinct CDR3 sequences; around 15% of them were found once. Together, the top ten hold approximately 8.1% of the sample.

This clonotype showed up just a few times. Its antigen has not been determined. Qualities for individual bases were not recorded, and no much larger clone is one base off. PBMCs were isolated by Ficoll-Paque density gradient centrifugation. The TCR comes from an adult woman who had mild COVID-19 (a few samples of this study predate the infection). The sample titles of this study are shuffled in the database, so cell type and time point are left out; the donor was told from shared clones. The sample taken for sequencing was PBMCs or a T cell subset sorted from them (not recorded which). This chain is built from TRBV5-6 and TRBJ1-2; perhaps TRBD1 is the D gene, with 5 bases matching. The DNA sequence is given as TGTGCCAGCAGTTCGGGGGTAGTCCTCTATGGCTACACCTTC. It specifies CASSSGVVLYGYTF.